This is a list of T cell receptor beta chains from one sample in a study of T cell changes during pregnancy in multiple sclerosis. The assay was immunoSEQ multiplex PCR, and TCRdb's table has in-frame clones only and misses some. The sample lists some 27,000 clones, approximately 91% occurring once. The specimen was CD8+ T cells from peripheral blood mononuclear cells, collected before pregnancy. These receptors all come from a female donor with multiple sclerosis, enrolled in a pregnancy study. The CDR3 runs from the conserved cysteine through the conserved F or W. The D gene is left open where the match is weak. Some rows have no size entry. The others give once, few or many, or a class for an expanded clone.

cdr3_length	clone_size	j_call	d_call	v_call	cdr3_nt	cdr3_aa
14	-	TRBJ2-3	-	TRBV15	TGTGCCACCTCGGAGACACCGGGGACAGATACGCAGTATTTT	CATSETPGTDTQYF
16	-	TRBJ1-1	TRBD1	TRBV19	TGTGCCAGTAGTTCCAAACAGGGGGCGGGGAACACTGAAGCTTTCTTT	CASSSKQGAGNTEAFF
11	-	TRBJ1-1	-	TRBV7-9	TGTGCCAGCAGCTTAGGCGAGGAAGCTTTCTTT	CASSLGEEAFF
15	-	TRBJ1-1	TRBD1	TRBV7-9	TGTGCCAGCAGCTTAGGACAGGGAGCTCGGACTGAAGCTTTCTTT	CASSLGQGARTEAFF
13	once	TRBJ2-7	TRBD1	TRBV29-1	TGCAGCGCCCTGACAGGGGACAACTACGAGCAGTACTTC	CSALTGDNYEQYF
18	-	TRBJ2-1	TRBD2	TRBV9	TGTGCCAGCAGCGTAGAACTAGCGGGGGGGCCGGATTACAATGAGCAGTTCTTC	CASSVELAGGPDYNEQFF
15	many	TRBJ2-1	TRBD2	TRBV6-1	TGTGCCAGCAGTGAGGTAGCGGGCAGTCACAATGAGCAGTTCTTC	CASSEVAGSHNEQFF
16	-	TRBJ1-5	TRBD1	TRBV9	TGTGCCAGCAGCCCCAAGGACAGGGTATTATTTCAGCCCCAGCATTTT	CASSPKDRVLFQPQHF
15	-	TRBJ1-2	-	TRBV9	TGTGCCAGCAGCCCATGGGACATCCCTAACTATGGCTACACCTTC	CASSPWDIPNYGYTF
14	-	TRBJ1-1	-	TRBV19	TGTGCCAGCCAAGCGAGGGTGGTGAACACTGAAGCTTTCTTT	CASQARVVNTEAFF
18	-	TRBJ1-1	TRBD1	TRBV6-4	TGTGCCAGCGACCGACCACGATACCCGACAGGGAGGAGCCCTGAAGCTTTCTTT	CASDRPRYPTGRSPEAFF
13	-	TRBJ1-4	-	TRBV7-8	TGTGCCAGCAGCTATGAGATTCGGGAAAAACTGTTTTTT	CASSYEIREKLFF
15	-	TRBJ2-3	TRBD1	TRBV6-4	TGTGCCAGCAGTTACCAGGGGGCCGGCACAGATACGCAGTATTTT	CASSYQGAGTDTQYF
13	medium-sized	TRBJ1-1	-	TRBV12-5	TGTGCTAGTGGTTTGTCCCCGGGGGGAGAAGCTTTCTTT	CASGLSPGGEAFF
14	once	TRBJ1-2	-	TRBV19	TGTGCCAGTAGTATAGATCGTGCTAACTATGGCTACACCTTC	CASSIDRANYGYTF
15	once	TRBJ2-1	-	TRBV6-5	TGTGCCAGCAGTTATTCGGGACTCCCGGGGAATGAGCAGTTCTTC	CASSYSGLPGNEQFF
15	-	TRBJ2-6	-	TRBV30	TGTGCCTGGACGAGTTCGCTCTCTGGGGCCAACGTCCTGACTTTC	CAWTSSLSGANVLTF
15	-	TRBJ2-6	TRBD1	TRBV30	TGTGCCTGGGGACAGGGGGGAACTGGGGCCAACGTCCTGACTTTC	CAWGQGGTGANVLTF
16	-	TRBJ1-1	-	TRBV2	TGTGCCAGCAGTGGGGAGGAGGTATATATGAACACTGAAGCTTTCTTT	CASSGEEVYMNTEAFF
16	-	TRBJ2-3	TRBD2	TRBV2	TGTGCCAGCAGTGGGGGACTAGCGGGGGTTCGGCGAACGCAGTATTTT	CASSGGLAGVRRTQYF
13	-	TRBJ1-2	-	TRBV5-4	TGTGCCAGCAGCTTGGGGCTTAACTATGGCTACACCTTC	CASSLGLNYGYTF
14	few	TRBJ1-2	TRBD1	TRBV10-3	TGTGCCATCAGTTATACCGGGACAGGGCATGGCTACACCTTC	CAISYTGTGHGYTF
12	-	TRBJ1-2	-	TRBV30	TGTGCCTGGGGCAGGGAAGGGTATGGCTACACCTTC	CAWGREGYGYTF
14	-	TRBJ2-1	-	TRBV5-6	TGTGCCAGCAGCTTGACGAGCCATCCGCATGAGCAGTTCTTC	CASSLTSHPHEQFF
15	-	TRBJ1-2	-	TRBV5-4	TGTGCCAGCAGCTGGGAGGGGCCGACCTTCTATGGCTACACCTTC	CASSWEGPTFYGYTF
14	-	TRBJ1-2	-	TRBV2	TGTGCCAGCTCCTCTAGCTCCAGTATTCTGGGCTACACCTTC	CASSSSSSILGYTF
14	-	TRBJ2-7	-	TRBV13	TGTGCCAGCAGCGACGGCGACAGCTCCTACGAGCAGTACTTC	CASSDGDSSYEQYF
13	-	TRBJ1-1	-	TRBV10-1	TGCGCCAGCAGTGAGCCGGGTCTCAGCGAAGCTTTCTTT	CASSEPGLSEAFF
14	-	TRBJ2-7	-	TRBV6-5	TGTGCCAGCAGTTACTCTGAGAACCTCTACGAGCAGTACTTC	CASSYSENLYEQYF
14	-	TRBJ2-7	TRBD1	TRBV10-2	TGCGCCAGCACCGACAGGGGGGCTTTCTACGAGCAGTACTTC	CASTDRGAFYEQYF
15	-	TRBJ1-2	TRBD1	TRBV7-2	TGTGCCAGCAGCTTAGTGCAGGGGGGAGGCTATGGCTACACCTTC	CASSLVQGGGYGYTF
14	few	TRBJ1-5	TRBD1	TRBV2	TGTGCCAGCAGTGGGGGACAGGGCGATCAGCCCCAGCATTTT	CASSGGQGDQPQHF
13	-	TRBJ2-7	TRBD1	TRBV9	TGTGCCAGCAGCGGCGGGACAGGATACGAGCAGTACTTC	CASSGGTGYEQYF
16	-	TRBJ1-4	TRBD1	TRBV2	TGTGCCAGCAGAAAGTCAACAGGGGGCTATCGGGAAAAACTGTTTTTT	CASRKSTGGYREKLFF
15	-	TRBJ2-3	TRBD2	TRBV11-2	TGTGCCAGCAGCCAAAGCGGGGGTATTGGAGATACGCAGTATTTT	CASSQSGGIGDTQYF
14	once	TRBJ2-7	-	TRBV15	TGTGCCACCAGCCCGCGGGACGAGTCCTACGAGCAGTACTTC	CATSPRDESYEQYF
15	-	TRBJ1-1	-	TRBV4-3	TGCGCCAGCAGCCAAGACCCGCTTATGGGCGCTGAAGCTTTCTTT	CASSQDPLMGAEAFF
15	once	TRBJ2-7	-	TRBV6-1	TGTGCCAGCAGTAACCGACAGGTAGTTCCGGACGAGCAGTACTTC	CASSNRQVVPDEQYF
16	-	TRBJ1-4	-	TRBV12-5	TGTGCTAGTGGTTTTCTACGGGCAGGGTTTAATGAAAAACTGTTTTTT	CASGFLRAGFNEKLFF
16	-	TRBJ2-7	-	TRBV12-1	TGTGCCAGCAGCTTAGGTGGGACAGGGGGCTCCTACGAGCAGTACTTC	CASSLGGTGGSYEQYF
13	-	TRBJ2-7	-	TRBV13	TGTGCCAGCAGCTTAGTAAGGGGCGGCGAGCAGTACTTC	CASSLVRGGEQYF
13	-	TRBJ1-5	TRBD1	TRBV10-3	TGTGCCCCCCACAGGGGCCCGCATCAGCCCCAGCATTTT	CAPHRGPHQPQHF
15	-	TRBJ2-1	TRBD2	TRBV9	TGTGCCAGCAGCGTAGTTAGCGGGGGATACAATGAGCAGTTCTTC	CASSVVSGGYNEQFF
14	-	TRBJ1-2	-	TRBV30	TGTGCCTGGAGTGTACCGCGTCAGGACTATGGCTACACCTTC	CAWSVPRQDYGYTF
17	-	TRBJ2-6	-	TRBV25-1	TGTGCCAGCAGTGAAGGGACAACTAACTCTGGGGCCAACGTCCTGACTTTC	CASSEGTTNSGANVLTF
15	-	TRBJ1-1	TRBD1	TRBV12-5	TGTGCTAGTGGTCCGACAGGGTGGGTGAACACTGAAGCTTTCTTT	CASGPTGWVNTEAFF
15	-	TRBJ2-7	TRBD1	TRBV10-2	TGCGCCAGCAGCCAAGCCCCAGGGGGCTCCTACGAGCAGTACTTC	CASSQAPGGSYEQYF
15	-	TRBJ2-7	TRBD2	TRBV4-1	TGCGCCAGCAGCCAAATTACTAGCGGGGTTTACGAGCAGTACTTC	CASSQITSGVYEQYF
18	-	TRBJ2-1	-	TRBV10-3	TGTGCCATCAGTGAGTCGAATGTTAATCTAGCGAGACCGAATGAGCAGTTCTTC	CAISESNVNLARPNEQFF
16	-	TRBJ1-5	-	TRBV12-5	TGTGCTAGTGGTTTGGTACAAGAGGTTCTCAATCAGCCCCAGCATTTT	CASGLVQEVLNQPQHF
12	-	TRBJ2-3	-	TRBV10-3	TGTGCCATCAGTGAGATGTCGGATACGCAGTATTTT	CAISEMSDTQYF
15	-	TRBJ1-5	-	TRBV6-6	TGTGCCAGCAGATACACCTTAGGGGGCAATCAGCCCCAGCATTTT	CASRYTLGGNQPQHF
15	-	TRBJ1-6	-	TRBV6-1	TGTGCCAGCAGTGAAGCCGAACAGGGCAATTCACCCCTCAACTTT	CASSEAEQGNSPLNF
16	-	TRBJ2-3	-	TRBV7-6	TGTGCCAGCAGCCCAGGACTACCGGTTAGCACAGATACGCAGTATTTT	CASSPGLPVSTDTQYF
14	-	TRBJ2-7	TRBD1	TRBV7-9	TGTGCCAGCAGCCCCCGGACAGGGAGCTACGAGCAGTACTTC	CASSPRTGSYEQYF
16	once	TRBJ2-7	-	TRBV6-1	TGTGCCAGCAGTGAAGGTGTGTTGGACATCTCCTACGAGCAGTACTTC	CASSEGVLDISYEQYF
14	-	TRBJ2-7	-	TRBV27	TGTGCCAGTCATTCAGGGCAGGGGCCCTACGAGCAGTACTTC	CASHSGQGPYEQYF
14	once	TRBJ2-2	-	TRBV2	TGTGCCAGCAGTGCCCACAGGGACCCCGGGGAGCTGTTTTTT	CASSAHRDPGELFF